A selection of T cell receptor beta chains follows, all from one sample in a study of cytomegalovirus exposure and HLA in healthy donors. Sequencing used immunoSEQ multiplex PCR; TCRdb keeps in-frame clones, though not all of them. Of over 150,000 clones listed, about four fifths were seen once; the top ten hold 1%. Sequencing was done on a sample of PBMCs. The receptors shown here come from a woman aged 50 to 60 in good health and CMV-seropositive. The CDR3 runs from the conserved cysteine through the conserved F or W. The order of the fields is V gene, D gene, J gene, clone size, CDR3 DNA, CDR3 protein. A D gene is named only where the DNA matches it firmly. Rows may omit the clone size; those that give it use once, few, many or a size class.

v_gene: TRBV20-1
d_gene: NA
j_gene: TRBJ2-1
abundance: NA
CDR3nt: TGCGCGAGAAGCCCCTACAATGAGCAGTTCTTC
CDR3aa: CARSPYNEQFF

v_gene: TRBV29-1
d_gene: NA
j_gene: TRBJ2-3
abundance: NA
CDR3nt: TGCAGCGTTGAACCGGGCCGGGGAGGAATATCTCCAGATACGCAGTATTTT
CDR3aa: CSVEPGRGGISPDTQYF

v_gene: TRBV4-1
d_gene: TRBD2
j_gene: TRBJ2-1
abundance: NA
CDR3nt: TGCGCCAGCAGCCAAGATGAAGCGGGGGAATACAATGAGCAGTTCTTC
CDR3aa: CASSQDEAGEYNEQFF

v_gene: TRBV28
d_gene: TRBD1
j_gene: TRBJ1-2
abundance: NA
CDR3nt: TGTGCCAGCATTCCGGGACAGAAAAGATATGGCTACACCTTC
CDR3aa: CASIPGQKRYGYTF

v_gene: TRBV27
d_gene: TRBD1
j_gene: TRBJ2-3
abundance: NA
CDR3nt: TGTGCCAGCAGTTACCGACAGGGGCATGACACAGATACGCAGTATTTT
CDR3aa: CASSYRQGHDTDTQYF

v_gene: TRBV11-2
d_gene: NA
j_gene: TRBJ1-2
abundance: few
CDR3nt: TGTGCCAGCAGCACCTTAACAGGCCTGTATGGCTACACCTTC
CDR3aa: CASSTLTGLYGYTF

v_gene: TRBV7-8
d_gene: TRBD1
j_gene: TRBJ1-5
abundance: NA
CDR3nt: TGTGCCAGCAGCTTGAGGACAGGGGGCATAGCGTCTAGGCAGCCCCAGCATTTT
CDR3aa: CASSLRTGGIASRQPQHF

v_gene: TRBV27
d_gene: NA
j_gene: TRBJ1-2
abundance: NA
CDR3nt: TGTGCCAGCAGTCAAGACATTGGGAGCCTGGAGAACTATGGCTACACCTTC
CDR3aa: CASSQDIGSLENYGYTF

v_gene: TRBV9
d_gene: TRBD1
j_gene: TRBJ1-4
abundance: few
CDR3nt: TGTGCCAGCAGCCAAAGGGGGGGGACAGGCGAAAAACTGTTTTTT
CDR3aa: CASSQRGGTGEKLFF

v_gene: TRBV4-1
d_gene: NA
j_gene: TRBJ2-1
abundance: once
CDR3nt: TGCGCCAGCAGCCATAATGTCAATGAGCAGTTCTTC
CDR3aa: CASSHNVNEQFF

v_gene: TRBV6-5
d_gene: TRBD1
j_gene: TRBJ1-2
abundance: few
CDR3nt: TGTGCCATTACACAGGGGCGCGGCTACACCTTC
CDR3aa: CAITQGRGYTF

v_gene: TRBV18
d_gene: NA
j_gene: TRBJ2-2
abundance: NA
CDR3nt: TGTGCCAGCTCACCATGGAGTCCTGGGGCTGGCGGGGAGCTGTTTTTT
CDR3aa: CASSPWSPGAGGELFF

v_gene: TRBV28
d_gene: TRBD1
j_gene: TRBJ2-7
abundance: NA
CDR3nt: TGTGCCAGCAGCCTCCCATCGACAGGGGAGCGCGAGCAGTACTTC
CDR3aa: CASSLPSTGEREQYF

v_gene: TRBV4-3
d_gene: TRBD1
j_gene: TRBJ1-1
abundance: NA
CDR3nt: TGCGCCAGCAGCCAACAATATGACAGGGAGTACAACACTGAAGCTTTCTTT
CDR3aa: CASSQQYDREYNTEAFF

v_gene: TRBV7-2
d_gene: NA
j_gene: TRBJ1-1
abundance: NA
CDR3nt: TGTGCCAGCAGCTTGGCGACGGGGAGCACTGAAGCTTTCTTT
CDR3aa: CASSLATGSTEAFF

v_gene: TRBV5-6
d_gene: TRBD1
j_gene: TRBJ1-1
abundance: NA
CDR3nt: TGTGCCAGCAGCTTAAACAGGGGGCCCTACGCCGAAGCTTTCTTT
CDR3aa: CASSLNRGPYAEAFF